This record covers a single T cell receptor beta chain. Its specific antigen is unknown. HCMV serostatus was determined by detecting HCMV-specific IgG in serum with a commercial ELISA kit. Ficoll density gradient centrifugation was used to isolate peripheral blood mononuclear cells from blood. The CDR3 goes from the cysteine to the phenylalanine over 16 residues. There is no recorded DNA. Sequencing relied on an Illumina HiSeq 2000. 5'RACE template switching, by which a universal primer site and unique molecular identifiers were added, was used to make TCR beta cDNA libraries. cDNA synthesis was primed from the TCR beta constant segment and was followed by two successive PCR amplification steps. The paper's data handling went like this. Reads were demultiplexed and grouped by UMI with MIGEC, and clonotypes were assembled and quantified with MiTCR. Only TCR cDNA sequences supported by at least two reads were kept to exclude erroneous sequences. Downstream repertoire analysis used the tcR package, and clonotypes were matched across fractions by CDR3 nucleotide sequence plus V segment. VDJmatch was used to annotate antigen specificity against VDJdb, with one amino acid substitution in CDR3 permitted. TCRdb reprocessed the reads and assigns one entry to each CDR3 protein sequence, leaving out DNA. In this record, the V and J calls reflect TCRdb's handling and not the investigators' own analysis. The sample's table covers 350,000 to 400,000 distinct CDR3 sequences. Roughly 10% of the sample goes to the ten largest clones.

The data were obtained in a study of T cells expressing NK-cell markers (dated by TCRdb to about 2020). With regard to the full study: In sorted CD3+CD56+NKG2C+, CD3+CD56+NKG2C- and CD3+CD56-NKG2C+ T-cell subsets from about 8 donors, TCR beta-chain repertoires were profiled. Sequencing of the libraries produced 2 x 150 bp reads on Illumina HiSeq 2000/2500, MiSeq or NextSeq. Of the eight sequenced donors, seven were found to be HCMV-seropositive and one was found to be HCMV-seronegative. The eight sequenced donors were randomly selected healthy volunteers, three men and five women. Overall study results and their limits: Those dominant clonotypes were again the most abundant among CD3+CD56-NKG2C+ cells in a few donors, at 28.3-60.1%. Whether the expanded NKG2C-expressing T cell clones were specific for HCMV antigens was left unclear. For about 6 donors, the dominant CD3+CD56+NKG2C+ clonotypes were among the top 10 CD8+ clonotypes and accounted for roughly 1.0-8% of CD8+ T cells.

This sequence was found in a woman aged 45 to 65 in good health. Donor details come from another sample of the same person, matched by shared clones. The material sequenced was blood T cells: a sorted CD56 or NKG2C T cell subset, CD4+ or CD8+ T cells, or bulk PBMC T cells (not recorded which). The chain links TRBV12-3 or TRBV12-4 with TRBJ2-1; TCRdb picks TRBD2, but there is no DNA to check that call. The encoded CDR3 is CATRPPTSGSYNEQFF.